A single sample gave rise to the 20 T cell receptor beta chains below, sequenced in a study of cytomegalovirus exposure and HLA in healthy donors. Generated by immunoSEQ multiplex PCR, the TCRdb table keeps only in-frame clones and is missing some. Among 140,000 to 150,000 clones listed, approximately 94% were seen once. The sample was PBMCs. These receptors came from a man aged 18 to 30 in good health and CMV-seropositive.

This chain links TRBV7-6 with TRBJ2-2, with 12 bases fitting TRBD2. Trimming at V came to 4 bases and at J to 8 bases, leaving 8 bases not matched to a gene. The V gene's germline CDR1 is SGHVS and CDR2 FNYEAQ. This CDR3 has 16 residues. CDR3 DNA sequence: TGTGCCAGCAGCTCCCGGACTAGCGGGATGGCGGGGGAGCTGTTTTTT. Its protein product is CASSSRTSGMAGELFF.

The CDR3 DNA reads as TGTGCCAGCAGTTGGGCTAGCGGGTGGCGGGATGAGCAGTTCTTC. The encoded protein is CASSWASGWRDEQFF. The gene calls are TRBV27 and TRBJ2-1; 8 bases match TRBD2. Trimming cost V 4 bases and J 8 bases; bases outside gene matches: 10. The V gene's germline CDR1 is MNHEY and CDR2 SMNVEV (reference sequence). The CDR3 has 15 amino acids.

The chain joins TRBV11-2 to TRBJ2-3; 12 bases are shared with TRBD2. The CDR3 has 15 amino acids. V shed 3 bases and J 4 bases; nucleotides not matched to a gene: 2. Germline V gene sequence: CDR1 SGHAT, CDR2 FQNNGV. CDR3 nucleotide sequence: TGTGCCAGCAGCTTTAGACTAGCGGGAGCAGATACGCAGTATTTT. Amino acids: CASSFRLAGADTQYF.

This clone was seen once. CDR3 region: CASSPILTSHSYEQYF. The CDR3 DNA follows: TGTGCCAGCAGTCCGATCTTGACTAGCCACTCCTACGAGCAGTACTTC. The gene calls are TRBV6-6 and TRBJ2-7; 7 bases map to TRBD2. This CDR3 region has 16 residues. Germline CDR1 MNHNY, CDR2 SVGAGI (reference sequence). The J segment lost 0 bases and the V segment lost 5 bases, leaving 10 bases of the junction unmatched.

The chain recombines TRBV10-3 with TRBJ2-7, with D perhaps matching TRBD1 (5 bases). V gave up 6 bases and J gave up 5 bases, with 17 bases separating them. The CDR3 is made up of 14 amino acids. Per germline, CDR1 ENHRY and CDR2 SYGVKD. CDR3 coding DNA: TGTGCCATCAGGGGTTCGGATTTCAGGGACGAGCAGTACTTC. It is translated as CAIRGSDFRDEQYF.

CDR3 loop: CASSSSGLAKNIQYF. As DNA, the CDR3 is TGTGCCAGTAGTTCAAGCGGCCTAGCCAAAAACATTCAGTACTTC. This rearrangement joins TRBV19 to TRBJ2-4; TRBD2 is a possible D gene (5 bases). CDR3 length: 15 amino acids. CDR1 is LNHDA, CDR2 SQIVND, per germline (reference sequence). V shed 5 bases and J shed 0 bases, with 11 bases lying between them.

In this sample, this clone turned up once. V is TRBV19 and J is TRBJ1-2; the D is unclear. Germline lookup yields CDR1 LNHDA and CDR2 SQIVND (reference sequence). The CDR3 length is 14 residues. The V end lost 3 bases, the J end lost 3 bases, and 11 bases lay between the germline ends. Here the CDR3 DNA reads TGTGCCAGTAGTATTTGGACTACTTACTATGGCTACACCTTC. Its protein is CASSIWTTYYGYTF.

This clone came up once. V gene TRBV19 combines with J gene TRBJ2-7, with 8 nucleotides matching TRBD2. Trimming removed 5 bases from V and 0 bases from J; junction bases left unmatched: 3. Germline CDR1 is LNHDA and CDR2 is SQIVND (reference sequence). The CDR3 sequence is 14 residues long. This CDR3 is CASSYSGTSYEQYF. The CDR3 DNA sequence: TGTGCCAGTAGTTATAGCGGGACCTCCTACGAGCAGTACTTC.

This chain links TRBV9 with TRBJ2-1; no firm D call. This CDR3 spans 14 amino acids. The V end lost 0 bases, the J end lost 14 bases, and 18 bases lay between the germline ends. CDR1 SGDLS and CDR2 YYNGEE come from the germline V gene. The CDR3 coding sequence is TGTGCCAGCAGCGTAGATGGCGATCACAGCCCCAAGTTCTTC. Residues: CASSVDGDHSPKFF.

The V and J genes are TRBV9 and TRBJ2-4; possibly TRBD1 for D (6 bases). V was cut by 0 bases and J by 1 base, with 14 bases left in between. CDR1 SGDLS and CDR2 YYNGEE come from the germline V gene. The CDR3 is made up of 17 amino acids. The CDR3 DNA reads TGTGCCAGCAGCGTAGAGGCCGCCAGGGGCGCCAAAAACATTCAGTACTTC. It yields the protein CASSVEAARGAKNIQYF.

This clone was detected once. The chain couples TRBV29-1 to TRBJ2-1, with TRBD2 matching 8 bases. The CDR3 is made up of 14 amino acids. The ends lost 5 bases at V and 4 bases at J; junction bases unmatched: 7. Germline V CDR1 and CDR2: SQVTM, ANQGSEA. DNA for the CDR3: TGCAGCGTTAAAAGCGGGAGCCGTTACAATGAGCAGTTCTTC. As protein: CSVKSGSRYNEQFF.

This chain connects TRBV21-1 to TRBJ1-5. TRBV21-1 is an annotated pseudogene. The CDR3 has 17 amino acids. The DNA for the CDR3 is TGTGCCAGCAGCAAAGATTCGGGGCGGGGTAGCAATCAGCCCCAGCATTTT. Amino acids: CASSKDSGRGSNQPQHF.

The chain couples TRBV2 to TRBJ2-7, with 7 bases lining up with TRBD1. Per germline, CDR1 SNHLY and CDR2 FYNNEI. The junction had 9 bases not matched to a gene; V was cut back by 6 bases and J by 4 bases. The CDR3 totals 14 residues. The DNA of the CDR3 is TGTGCCAGCAGCGAATACAGGGGTGGGTACGAGCAGTACTTC. As protein: CASSEYRGGYEQYF.

The rearrangement links TRBV2 to TRBJ1-2; 10 bases fit TRBD1. V shed 4 bases and J 5 bases; nucleotides not matched to a gene: 10. The germline gives CDR1 SNHLY, CDR2 FYNNEI. The length of the CDR3 is 16 residues. The DNA of the CDR3 is TGTGCCAGCAGTGCCCAGACAGGGGGCGCTGGGTATGGCTACACCTTC. Its translation is CASSAQTGGAGYGYTF.

This chain joins TRBV19 and TRBJ1-1; D is uncertain. Trimming removed 3 bases from V and 1 base from J, with 9 bases in between. Germline assignment: CDR1 LNHDA and CDR2 SQIVND (reference sequence). The CDR3 length is 14 residues. The CDR3: CASSIQQQNTEAFF. The CDR3 DNA reads TGTGCCAGTAGTATCCAACAGCAGAACACTGAAGCTTTCTTT. The full variable domain, its missing parts supplied by reference TRBV19 and TRBJ1-1, is DGGITQSPKYLFRKEGQNVTLSCEQNLNHDAMYWYRQDPGQGLRLIYYSQIVNDFQKGDIAEGYSVSREKKESFPLTVTSAQKNPTAFYLCASSIQQQNTEAFFGQGTRLTVV.

Here the CDR3 DNA reads TGTGCCAGCAGCGCCGCCGGGACAGGGGGCGAGCAGTACTTC. Residues: CASSAAGTGGEQYF. This chain joins TRBV9 and TRBJ2-7; the match to TRBD1 covers 11 bases. J was trimmed by 6 bases and V by 3 bases; bases with no gene match: 5. CDR3 length: 14 residues. The germline V gene has CDR1 SGDLS and CDR2 YYNGEE.

This chain connects TRBV6-5 to TRBJ2-7; D is ambiguous. The germline gives CDR1 MNHEY, CDR2 SVGAGI. The CDR3 extends over 15 amino acids. The V end lost 5 bases, the J end lost 1 base, and 15 bases lay between the germline ends. The CDR3 is CASSLNVLRSYEQYF. DNA for the CDR3: TGTGCCAGCAGTCTCAACGTTCTAAGATCCTACGAGCAGTACTTC.

V is TRBV28 and J is TRBJ2-6; the match to TRBD2 covers 12 bases. The CDR3 is 17 residues long. The germline V gene encodes CDR1 MDHEN and CDR2 SYDVKM. After removal of 4 bases from V and 4 bases from J, the junction contained 5 bases not matched to a gene. CDR3 sequence (DNA): TGTGCCAGCAGTTGGCCTAGCGGGAGGGCCGGGGCCAACGTCCTGACTTTC. Protein: CASSWPSGRAGANVLTF. Combining the CDR3 with reference TRBV28 and TRBJ2-6 gives the whole variable domain DVKVTQSSRYLVKRTGEKVFLECVQDMDHENMFWYRQDPGLGLRLIYFSYDVKMKEKGDIPEGYSVSREKKERFSLILESASTNQTSMYLCASSWPSGRAGANVLTFGAGSRLTVL.

CDR3 DNA sequence: TGTGCCATCAGCGGGACAGCTAGCACAGATACGCAGTATTTT. This codes for CAISGTASTDTQYF. The V call is TRBV10-3, the J call TRBJ2-3; 7 bases agree with TRBD1. Germline V gene data show CDR1 as ENHRY and CDR2 as SYGVKD. The CDR3 runs to 14 residues. V shed 6 bases and J 0 bases; nucleotides not matched to a gene: 3.

This clone was seen a few times. The chain couples TRBV11-2 to TRBJ2-7, with D possibly matching TRBD1 (5 bases). The CDR3 extends over 12 amino acids. Trimming shortened V by 4 bases and J by 3 bases, and 7 bases separated the two germline ends. CDR1 and CDR2 (germline): SGHAT, FQNNGV. CDR3 DNA: TGTGCCAGCAGCTCCGACAGCTACGAGCAGTACTTC. Translated, it gives CASSSDSYEQYF.